Following are 27 T cell receptor beta chains from one sample sequenced in a study of regulatory T cells in long-lasting Graves disease. Noted time point: persistent/refractory GD, antithyroid drugs over 5 years with positive TRAb. PBMCs provided the RNA from which the TCR library was made. Library construction for TCR beta used iRepertoire HTBI primers and Arm-PCR of CDR3 regions. TCRdb passed the multiplex PCR reads through MiXCR, listing each CDR3 protein once. The data hold a few hundred thousand distinct CDR3 sequences, with about a quarter observed a single time. The specimen comprised peripheral blood mononuclear cells (PBMCs), sampled when the disease was refractory, from a patient treated with antithyroid drugs. These receptors came from a female donor with Graves disease.

This clonotype was detected many times. V and J are TRBV7-8 and TRBJ2-5; D unresolved. The germline CDR1 and CDR2 sequences are SGHVS and FQNEAQ. V was shortened by 1 base and J by 5 bases, with 14 bases between the two germline ends. The CDR3 length is 15 residues. The CDR3 here is CASSLVRVVVETQYF. As DNA, the CDR3 is TGTGCCAGCAGCTTAGTTCGAGTGGTTGTGGAGACCCAGTACTTC.

In the case of this clonotype: A much larger clone sits a single nucleotide away, making a read error possible. This is likely a read error, given that the CDR3 carries no conserved phenylalanine or tryptophan at its end. The genes are TRBV5-1 and TRBJ1-1; 7 nucleotides agree with TRBD1. The CDR3 covers 14 residues. V lost 5 bases and J lost 1; bases outside the gene matches: 5. Germline V gene lookup returns CDR1 SGHRS and CDR2 YFSETQ. CDR3 nucleotides: TGCGCCAGCAGAGCGGGACAGAAGAACACTGAAGCTTTCCTT. Encoded protein: CASRAGQKNTEAFL.

This clonotype was counted a few times. The chain recombines TRBV20-1 with TRBJ1-5; D gene uncertain. Trimming stripped 6 bases from V and 2 bases from J, with 17 bases between. The length of the CDR3 is 15 residues. Germline values: CDR1 DFQATT, CDR2 SNEGSKA (reference sequence). The CDR3 region is CSAVAGNRRNQPQHF. CDR3 coding DNA: TGCAGTGCGGTCGCCGGGAATCGGCGCAATCAGCCCCAGCATTTT.

Only a few counts were recorded for this clonotype. The CDR3 region is CASSLLILGARDEQYF. CDR3 DNA sequence: TGTGCCAGCAGCCTTCTCATTTTGGGGGCAAGGGACGAGCAGTACTTC. The V and J genes are TRBV7-9 and TRBJ2-7; weak D call: TRBD1 (6 bases). Germline V gives CDR1 SEHNR, CDR2 FQNEAQ (reference sequence). Trimming removed 5 bases from V and 5 bases from J, with 22 bases in between. The CDR3 contains 16 residues.

The genes are TRBV19 and TRBJ2-3; a weak D match, TRBD1 (5 bases). The closer fit of TRBJ1-5 to the DNA end suggests the J call may be wrong. CDR3 length: 12 amino acids. The germline gives CDR1 LNHDA, CDR2 SQIVND (reference sequence). This CDR3 reads CASSDRTDTQHF. The CDR3 coding sequence is TGTGCCAGTAGTGACAGAACAGATACGCAGCATTTT.

This chain connects TRBV20-1 to TRBJ1-1; D is possibly TRBD1 (5 bases). CDR1 is DFQATT, CDR2 SNEGSKA, per germline (reference sequence). Trimming left V 2 bases short and J 1 base short, with 14 bases between. CDR3 length equals 15 residues. In DNA, the CDR3 is TGCAGTGCTAGAATTATAGGGGTCAGGAACACTGAAGCTTTCTTT. Amino acids: CSARIIGVRNTEAFF.

The sample holds a few counts of this clonotype. This chain uses TRBV19 with TRBJ1-2; no firm D call. The V end was cut by 9 bases, the J end by 7 bases, with 15 bases between. Germline CDR1 LNHDA, CDR2 SQIVND (reference sequence). This CDR3 is 12 amino acids long. DNA for the CDR3: TGTGCCAGCGGAGGCCGTTCGGCTGGCTACACCTTC. Translated, it gives CASGGRSAGYTF.

This chain joins TRBV28 and TRBJ1-2; TRBD1 aligns across 12 bases. The V segment lost 6 bases and the J segment 4 bases; nucleotides outside the gene matches: 12. The CDR3 totals 17 residues. The V gene's germline CDR1 is MDHEN and CDR2 SYDVKM. CDR3 sequence (DNA): TGTGCCAGCAGCTTAACCTCCGGGACAGGGGGCGGCTATGGCTACACCTTC. This gives the protein CASSLTSGTGGGYGYTF.

The rearrangement links TRBV11-3 to TRBJ2-7; D is ambiguous. The CDR3 sequence is 13 residues long. Trimming took off 6 bases at V and 1 base at J, with 10 bases between the two ends. Germline V gene sequence: CDR1 SGHNT, CDR2 YENEEA. The CDR3 loop is CASRGSFSYEQYF. CDR3 DNA: TGTGCCAGCAGGGGATCTTTTTCCTACGAGCAGTACTTC.

This clonotype was counted many times. The chain carries TRBV2 and TRBJ2-7; D not certain. V lost 7 bases, J lost 2 bases, and 9 bases lay in between. Germline V gives CDR1 SNHLY, CDR2 FYNNEI. This CDR3 has 12 residues. The CDR3 sequence: CASKSGPYEQYF. The DNA of the CDR3 is TGTGCCAGCAAGTCAGGACCCTACGAGCAGTACTTC.

Only a few counts were recorded for this clonotype. The chain couples TRBV29-1 to TRBJ2-1; 7 bases line up with TRBD1. Looked up from germline, CDR1 is SQVTM and CDR2 is ANQGSEA. The CDR3 is made up of 16 amino acids. The J segment lost 1 base and the V segment lost 1 base, leaving 7 bases of the junction unmatched. This chain's CDR3 is CSVEGAQGISYNEQFF. DNA of the CDR3: TGCAGCGTTGAAGGTGCACAGGGGATTTCCTACAATGAGCAGTTCTTC.

The V and J genes are TRBV19 and TRBJ1-1, with D possibly being TRBD1 (5 bases). V was trimmed by 5 bases and J by 6 bases, leaving 19 bases between them. Germline CDR1 and CDR2: LNHDA and SQIVND (reference sequence). The CDR3 contains 15 residues. For the CDR3, the DNA is TGTGCCAGTAGTTTCCGGGACCTTCCAGGCGCTGAAGCTTTCTTT. Its translation: CASSFRDLPGAEAFF.

This clonotype was recorded a few times. J is TRBJ2-3 and V is TRBV7-2, with D tentatively TRBD1 (5 bases). There are 15 residues in the CDR3. Deletions cut 3 bases from V and 1 base from J, with 11 bases between. The germline CDR1 and CDR2 sequences are SGHTA and FQGNSA. CDR3: CASSFPRAGTDTQYF. The CDR3 nucleotides read TGTGCCAGCAGCTTCCCCAGGGCGGGCACAGATACGCAGTATTTT. The variable domain in full, with the rest retrieved from reference TRBV7-2 and TRBJ2-3, is GAGVSQSPSNKVTEKGKDVELRCDPISGHTALYWYRQSLGQGLEFLIYFQGNSAPDKSGLPSDRFSAERTGGSVSTLTIQRTQQEDSAVYLCASSFPRAGTDTQYFGPGTRLTVL.

There are many counts of this clonotype. The chain has TRBV28 and TRBJ2-4, with TRBD1 identical over 9 bases. The germline V gene has CDR1 MDHEN and CDR2 SYDVKM. CDR3 length equals 15 residues. V was clipped by 5 bases and J by 6 bases; unmatched bases: 8. The CDR3 bases are TGTGCCAGCAGTACTTCCGGGACAGGGATAAACATTCAGTACTTC. It specifies CASSTSGTGINIQYF.

The genes are TRBV5-6 and TRBJ1-4; TRBD1 aligns across 8 bases. The CDR3 totals 15 residues. In germline, CDR1 is SGHDT, CDR2 YYEEEE. Trimming removed 3 bases from V and 6 bases from J; junction bases left unmatched: 7. The CDR3 DNA is TGTGCCAGCAGCTCTCTTGGACAGGGAGATGAAAAACTGTTTTTT. This codes for CASSSLGQGDEKLFF.

The rearrangement links TRBV28 to TRBJ2-5, with 13 bases fitting TRBD2. The V gene end was trimmed by 1 base and the J gene end by 5 bases; junction bases not matched to a gene: 7. Germline CDR1 and CDR2: MDHEN and SYDVKM. This CDR3 is built from 17 residues. The DNA for the CDR3 is TGTGCCAGCAGTTTATTGGGACTAGCGGGATCGGGCGAGACCCAGTACTTC. It translates to CASSLLGLAGSGETQYF.

The chain combines TRBV5-1 with TRBJ1-2; 7 bases align to TRBD1. This CDR3 has 14 residues. J lost 5 bases, V lost 3 bases, and 7 bases had no gene match. CDR1 SGHRS and CDR2 YFSETQ come from the germline V gene. CDR3 DNA: TGCGCCAGCAGCTCGATCCGGGACAGTTATGGCTACACCTTC. This sequence encodes CASSSIRDSYGYTF.

CDR3 in DNA: TGTGCCAGCACGACCGGACAGGGTAGTCAGCCCCAGCATTTT. Its translation: CASTTGQGSQPQHF. The V call is TRBV6-1, the J call TRBJ1-5; 8 bases map to TRBD1. Germline loops: CDR1 MNHNS, CDR2 SASEGT. The CDR3 length is 14 residues. The ends lost 7 bases at V and 6 bases at J; junction bases unmatched: 8.

The gene calls are TRBV4-3 and TRBJ2-5; possibly TRBD2 for D (6 bases). This CDR3 spans 16 amino acids. V gave up 0 bases and J gave up 5 bases, with 16 bases separating them. Germline CDR1 reads LGHNA; CDR2 reads YSLEER. DNA of the CDR3: TGCGCCAGCAGCCAAGAGCTGGGCAGGGAGGCTGAGACCCAGTACTTC. Its protein product is CASSQELGREAETQYF.

This clonotype was counted between two and nine times. The chain recombines TRBV18 with TRBJ1-2; 12 nucleotides match TRBD1. The CDR3 extends over 17 amino acids. J gave up 7 bases and V 3 bases, and 12 bases lay outside the gene matches. Germline CDR1 KGHSH, CDR2 LQKENI. CDR3 amino acids: CASSPQTPGQGAGGYTF. The CDR3 coding sequence is TGTGCCAGCTCACCCCAAACTCCGGGACAGGGGGCCGGTGGCTACACCTTC.

Ten or more counts support this clonotype. This rearrangement joins TRBV20-1 to TRBJ2-7; 7 bases align to TRBD2. The ends lost 1 base at V and 1 base at J; junction bases unmatched: 7. Per germline, CDR1 DFQATT and CDR2 SNEGSKA (reference sequence). The CDR3 loop spans 15 amino acids. This CDR3 is CSARARAGSSYEQYF. As DNA, the CDR3 is TGCAGTGCTAGAGCACGAGCGGGATCTTCCTACGAGCAGTACTTC.

This clonotype was found a few times. This rearrangement joins TRBV18 to TRBJ2-5; perhaps TRBD1 as D (6 bases). From germline, CDR1 is KGHSH and CDR2 LQKENI. This CDR3 has 13 amino acids. Trimming removed 8 bases at V and 1 base at J, with 11 bases between. CDR3 amino acids: CASAPDSQETQYF. CDR3 nucleotide sequence: TGTGCCAGCGCCCCGGACAGCCAAGAGACCCAGTACTTC.

The V call is TRBV9, the J call TRBJ2-2, with 8 nucleotides matching TRBD2. Germline V gives CDR1 SGDLS, CDR2 YYNGEE. This CDR3 is built from 15 residues. After removal of 0 bases from V and 7 bases from J, the junction contained 5 bases not matched to a gene. The CDR3 nucleotides are TGTGCCAGCAGCGTAGCGGGAGGGCCTAACGGGGAGCTGTTTTTT. Translated: CASSVAGGPNGELFF. Variable domain in full (rest from reference TRBV9 and TRBJ2-2): DSGVTQTPKHLITATGQRVTLRCSPRSGDLSVYWYQQSLDQGLQFLIQYYNGEERAKGNILERFSAQQFPDLHSELNLSSLELGDSALYFCASSVAGGPNGELFFGEGSRLTVL.

The rearrangement uses TRBV20-1 and TRBJ1-3; 9 bases are a match to TRBD1. Germline V gene lookup returns CDR1 DFQATT and CDR2 SNEGSKA (reference sequence). The CDR3 length is 16 residues. The V gene end was trimmed by 5 bases and the J gene end by 3 bases; junction bases not matched to a gene: 11. DNA of the CDR3: TGCAGTGCTCGCGGGGACAGGGACCCCTTTGGAAACACCATATATTTT. Protein product: CSARGDRDPFGNTIYF.

This clonotype has a handful of counts. The chain has TRBV19 and TRBJ1-5; D may be TRBD1 (5 bases). CDR3 size: 17 residues. Germline-derived CDR1 and CDR2 are LNHDA and SQIVND (reference sequence). Trimming stripped 5 bases from V and 1 base from J, with 18 bases between. CDR3 region: CASSVRGQLGSNQPQHF. CDR3 nucleotides: TGTGCCAGTAGTGTAAGAGGACAACTCGGGAGCAATCAGCCCCAGCATTTT.

V usage is TRBV11-2 and J usage is TRBJ2-3; 10 nucleotides agree with TRBD2. There are 14 residues in the CDR3. Germline values: CDR1 SGHAT, CDR2 FQNNGV. V shed 5 bases and J 8 bases; nucleotides not matched to a gene: 7. The CDR3 protein is CASSPSGSRVTQYF. CDR3 DNA: TGTGCCAGCAGCCCTAGCGGGAGTCGTGTTACGCAGTATTTT.

Notes on this clonotype: A junction end diverges from the germline sequence, so it may reflect a read error. DNA for the CDR3: TGTGCCATCGGTGACAACCCCAACACTGAAGCTTTCTTT. Encoded protein: CAIGDNPNTEAFF. J is TRBJ1-1 and V is TRBV10-3; D not certain. The CDR3 extends over 13 amino acids. The germline V gene encodes CDR1 ENHRY and CDR2 SYGVKD.